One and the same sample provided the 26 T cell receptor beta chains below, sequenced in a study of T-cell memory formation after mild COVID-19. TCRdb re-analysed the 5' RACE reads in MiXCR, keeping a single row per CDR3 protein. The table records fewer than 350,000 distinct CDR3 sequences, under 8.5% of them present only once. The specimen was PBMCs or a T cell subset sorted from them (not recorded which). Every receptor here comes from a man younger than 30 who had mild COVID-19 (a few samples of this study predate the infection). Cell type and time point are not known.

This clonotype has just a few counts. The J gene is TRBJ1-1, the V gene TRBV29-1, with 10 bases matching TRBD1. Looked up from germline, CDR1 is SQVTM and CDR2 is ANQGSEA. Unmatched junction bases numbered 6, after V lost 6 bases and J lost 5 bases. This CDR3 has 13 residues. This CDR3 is CSVRQGAGTEAFF. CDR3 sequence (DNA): TGCAGCGTGAGACAGGGGGCAGGGACTGAAGCTTTCTTT. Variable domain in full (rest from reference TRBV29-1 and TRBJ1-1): SAVISQKPSRDICQRGTSLTIQCQVDSQVTMMFWYRQQPGQSLTLIATANQGSEATYESGFVIDKFPISRPNLTFSTLTVSNMSPEDSSIYLCSVRQGAGTEAFFGQGTRLTVV.

DNA for the CDR3: TGTGCCAGCAGCCAAACCAGGTTCCACGGCTACACCTTC. It codes for CASSQTRFHGYTF. The V call is TRBV14, the J call TRBJ1-2; the D is unclear. CDR3 length: 13 amino acids. CDR1 and CDR2 (germline): SGHDN, FVKESK. Trimming removed 2 bases from V and 8 bases from J, with 12 bases in between.

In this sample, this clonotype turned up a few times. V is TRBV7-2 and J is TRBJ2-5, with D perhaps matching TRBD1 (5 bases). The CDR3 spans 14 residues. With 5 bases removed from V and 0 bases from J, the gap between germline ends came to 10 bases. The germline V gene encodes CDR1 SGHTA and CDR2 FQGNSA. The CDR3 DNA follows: TGTGCCAGCAGCCGGTGGGGCAACCAAGAGACCCAGTACTTC. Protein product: CASSRWGNQETQYF.

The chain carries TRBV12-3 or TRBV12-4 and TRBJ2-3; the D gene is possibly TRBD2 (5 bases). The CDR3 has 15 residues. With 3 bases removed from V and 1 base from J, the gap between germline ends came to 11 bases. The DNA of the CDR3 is TGTGCCAGCAGTTTTGAGGGTCGAGGCACAGATACGCAGTATTTT. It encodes CASSFEGRGTDTQYF.

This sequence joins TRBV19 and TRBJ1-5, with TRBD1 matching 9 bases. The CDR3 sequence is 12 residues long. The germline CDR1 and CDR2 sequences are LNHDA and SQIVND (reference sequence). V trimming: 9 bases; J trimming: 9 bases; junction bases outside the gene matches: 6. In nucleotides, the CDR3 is TGTGCCAGCGGGACAGGGTCCCGGCCCCAGCATTTT. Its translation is CASGTGSRPQHF.

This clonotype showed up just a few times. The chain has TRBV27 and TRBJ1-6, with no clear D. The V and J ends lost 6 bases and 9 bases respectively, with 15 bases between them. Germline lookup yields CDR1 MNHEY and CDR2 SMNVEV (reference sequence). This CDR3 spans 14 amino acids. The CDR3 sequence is CASRPPAWTSPLHF. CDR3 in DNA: TGTGCCAGCAGGCCTCCTGCCTGGACTTCACCCCTCCACTTT.

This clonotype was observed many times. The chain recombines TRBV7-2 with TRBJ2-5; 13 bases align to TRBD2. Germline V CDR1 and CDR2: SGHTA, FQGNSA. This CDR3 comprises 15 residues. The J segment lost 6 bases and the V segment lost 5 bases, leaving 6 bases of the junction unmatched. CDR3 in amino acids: CASSLTSGGAQTQYF. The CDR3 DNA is TGTGCCAGCAGCCTCACTAGCGGGGGGGCCCAGACCCAGTACTTC.

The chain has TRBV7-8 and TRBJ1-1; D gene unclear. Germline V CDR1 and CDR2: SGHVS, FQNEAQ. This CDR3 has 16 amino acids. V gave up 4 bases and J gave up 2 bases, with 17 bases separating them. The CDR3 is CASSYYLSQGNTEAFF. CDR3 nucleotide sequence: TGTGCCAGCAGCTATTATCTGAGTCAAGGAAACACTGAAGCTTTCTTT.

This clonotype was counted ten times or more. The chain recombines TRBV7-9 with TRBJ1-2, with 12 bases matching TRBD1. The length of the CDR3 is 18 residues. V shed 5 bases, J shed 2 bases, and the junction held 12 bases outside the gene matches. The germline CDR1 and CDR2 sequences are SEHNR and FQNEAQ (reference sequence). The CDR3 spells CASSPPPGQGAQNYGYTF. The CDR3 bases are TGTGCCAGCAGCCCTCCCCCGGGACAGGGGGCGCAGAACTATGGCTACACCTTC.

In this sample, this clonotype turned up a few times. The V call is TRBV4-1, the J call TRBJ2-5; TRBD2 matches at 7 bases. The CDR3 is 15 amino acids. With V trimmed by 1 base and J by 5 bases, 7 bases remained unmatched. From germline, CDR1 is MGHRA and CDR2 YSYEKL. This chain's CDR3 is CASSQVSGRGETQYF. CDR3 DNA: TGCGCCAGCAGCCAAGTATCCGGGCGGGGGGAGACCCAGTACTTC.

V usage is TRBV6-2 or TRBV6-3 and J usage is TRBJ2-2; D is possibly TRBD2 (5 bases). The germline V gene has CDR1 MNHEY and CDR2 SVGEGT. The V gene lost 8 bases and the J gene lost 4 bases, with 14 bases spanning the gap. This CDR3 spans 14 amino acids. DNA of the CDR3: TGTGCCAGCGGAGGATTCCGGCTCACCGGGGAGCTGTTTTTT. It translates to CASGGFRLTGELFF.

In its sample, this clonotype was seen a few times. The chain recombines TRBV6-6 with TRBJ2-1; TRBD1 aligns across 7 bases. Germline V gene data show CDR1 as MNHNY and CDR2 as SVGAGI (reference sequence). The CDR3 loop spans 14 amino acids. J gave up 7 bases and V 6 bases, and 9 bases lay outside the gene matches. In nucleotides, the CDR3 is TGTGCCAGCAGCGGGACAGCCACCGGGAATGAGCAGTTCTTC. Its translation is CASSGTATGNEQFF.

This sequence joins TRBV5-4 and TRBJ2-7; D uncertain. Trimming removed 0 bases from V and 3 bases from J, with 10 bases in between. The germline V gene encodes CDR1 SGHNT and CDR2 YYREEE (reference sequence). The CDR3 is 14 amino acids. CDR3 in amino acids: CASSLAYRVYEQYV. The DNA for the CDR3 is TGTGCCAGCAGCTTGGCCTATCGCGTCTACGAGCAGTACGTC.

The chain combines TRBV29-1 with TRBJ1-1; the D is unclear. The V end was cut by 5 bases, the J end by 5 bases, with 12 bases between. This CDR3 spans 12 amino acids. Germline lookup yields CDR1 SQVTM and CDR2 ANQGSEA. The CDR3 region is CSVTRGRTEAFF. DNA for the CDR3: TGCAGCGTTACCCGGGGTCGGACTGAAGCTTTCTTT. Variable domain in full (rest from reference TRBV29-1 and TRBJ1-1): SAVISQKPSRDICQRGTSLTIQCQVDSQVTMMFWYRQQPGQSLTLIATANQGSEATYESGFVIDKFPISRPNLTFSTLTVSNMSPEDSSIYLCSVTRGRTEAFFGQGTRLTVV.

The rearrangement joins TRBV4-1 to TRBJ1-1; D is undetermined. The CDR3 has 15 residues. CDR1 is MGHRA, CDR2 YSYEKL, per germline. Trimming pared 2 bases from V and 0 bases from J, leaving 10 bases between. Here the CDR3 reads CASSQPTEMNTEAFF. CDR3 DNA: TGCGCCAGCAGCCAACCTACAGAAATGAACACTGAAGCTTTCTTT.

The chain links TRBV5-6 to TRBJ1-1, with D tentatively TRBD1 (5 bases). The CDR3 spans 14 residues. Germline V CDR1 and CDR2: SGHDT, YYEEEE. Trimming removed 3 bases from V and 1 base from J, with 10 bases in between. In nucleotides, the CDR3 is TGTGCCAGCAGCTGGGGGACCGCGAACACTGAAGCTTTCTTT. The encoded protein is CASSWGTANTEAFF.

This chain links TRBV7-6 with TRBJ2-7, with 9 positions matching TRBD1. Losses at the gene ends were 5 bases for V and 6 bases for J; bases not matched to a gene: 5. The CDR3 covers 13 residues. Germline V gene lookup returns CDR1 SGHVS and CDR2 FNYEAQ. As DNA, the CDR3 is TGTGCCAGCAGCCGGACAGGGGCCTCCGAGCAGTACTTC. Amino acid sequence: CASSRTGASEQYF.

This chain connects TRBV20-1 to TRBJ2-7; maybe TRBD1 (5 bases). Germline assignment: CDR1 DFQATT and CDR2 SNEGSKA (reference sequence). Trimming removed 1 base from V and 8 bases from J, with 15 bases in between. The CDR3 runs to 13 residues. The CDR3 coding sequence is TGCAGTGCTAGAGGGCGGTGGGGCAATAAGCAGTACTTC. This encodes CSARGRWGNKQYF.

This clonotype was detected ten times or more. CDR3 nucleotides: TGTGCCAGCAGCGGGACCCCAGGGCTCGGAAGCGGGGAGCTGTTTTTT. Translation: CASSGTPGLGSGELFF. V and J are TRBV9 and TRBJ2-2; maybe TRBD1 (5 bases). The V end lost 3 bases, the J end lost 7 bases, and 19 bases lay between the germline ends. The germline V gene has CDR1 SGDLS and CDR2 YYNGEE. This CDR3 region has 16 residues.

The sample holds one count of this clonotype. CDR3 loop: CSARGTNSQETQYF. Here the CDR3 DNA reads TGCAGTGCTAGAGGGACAAATTCTCAAGAGACCCAGTACTTC. The chain links TRBV20-1 to TRBJ2-5; D is perhaps TRBD1 (5 bases). V was pared by 1 base and J by 2 bases, with 11 bases between. The V gene's germline CDR1 is DFQATT and CDR2 SNEGSKA (reference sequence). This CDR3 region has 14 residues.

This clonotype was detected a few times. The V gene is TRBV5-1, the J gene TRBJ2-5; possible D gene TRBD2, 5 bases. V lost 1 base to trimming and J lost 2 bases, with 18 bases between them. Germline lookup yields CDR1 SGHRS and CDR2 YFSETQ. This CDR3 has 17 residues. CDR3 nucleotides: TGCGCCAGCAGCTTGCTTCCAAACGACGGAGGACAAGAGACCCAGTACTTC. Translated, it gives CASSLLPNDGGQETQYF.

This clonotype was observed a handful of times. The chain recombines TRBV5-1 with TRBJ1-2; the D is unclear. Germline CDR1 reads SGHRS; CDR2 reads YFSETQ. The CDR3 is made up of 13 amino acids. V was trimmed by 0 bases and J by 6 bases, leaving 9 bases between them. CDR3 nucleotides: TGCGCCAGCAGCTTGGCCCGGGCCGATGGCTACACCTTC. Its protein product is CASSLARADGYTF. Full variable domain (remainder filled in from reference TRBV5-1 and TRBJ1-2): KAGVTQTPRYLIKTRGQQVTLSCSPISGHRSVSWYQQTPGQGLQFLFEYFSETQRNKGNFPGRFSGRQFSNSRSEMNVSTLELGDSALYLCASSLARADGYTFGSGTRLTVV.

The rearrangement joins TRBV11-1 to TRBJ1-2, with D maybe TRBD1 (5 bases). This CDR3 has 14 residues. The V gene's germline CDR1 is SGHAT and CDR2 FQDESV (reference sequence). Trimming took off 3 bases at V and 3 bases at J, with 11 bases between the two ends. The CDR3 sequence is CASSFGAPYYGYTF. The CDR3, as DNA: TGTGCCAGCAGCTTCGGGGCCCCTTACTATGGCTACACCTTC. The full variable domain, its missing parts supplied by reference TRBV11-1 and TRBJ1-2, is EAEVAQSPRYKITEKSQAVAFWCDPISGHATLYWYRQILGQGPELLVQFQDESVVDDSQLPKDRFSAERLKGVDSTLKIQPAELGDSAMYLCASSFGAPYYGYTFGSGTRLTVV.

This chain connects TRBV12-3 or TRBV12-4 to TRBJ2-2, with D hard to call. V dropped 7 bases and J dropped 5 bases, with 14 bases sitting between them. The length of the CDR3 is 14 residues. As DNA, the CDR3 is TGTGCCAGCACCTTGTTACATAGAACCGGGGAGCTGTTTTTT. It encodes CASTLLHRTGELFF.

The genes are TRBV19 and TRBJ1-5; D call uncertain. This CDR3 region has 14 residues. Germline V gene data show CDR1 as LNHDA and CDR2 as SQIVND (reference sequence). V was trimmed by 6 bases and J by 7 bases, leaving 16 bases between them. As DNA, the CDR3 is TGTGCCAGTAGCCCCGGTCACCGATTACAGCCCCAGCATTTT. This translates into CASSPGHRLQPQHF.

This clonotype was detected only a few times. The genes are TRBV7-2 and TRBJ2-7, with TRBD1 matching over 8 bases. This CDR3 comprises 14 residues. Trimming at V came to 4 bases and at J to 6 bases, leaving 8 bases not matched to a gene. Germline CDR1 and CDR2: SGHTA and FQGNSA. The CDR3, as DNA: TGTGCCAGCAGCTCCCAGGGGGCGCCGGGCGAGCAGTACTTC. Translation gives CASSSQGAPGEQYF.